The clone carrying this T cell receptor (beta chain) came up once. Its antigen is still unknown. The junction had 3 bases not matched to a gene; V was cut back by 6 bases and J by 5 bases. This CDR3 contains 12 residues. Germline V gene sequence: CDR1 MDHEN, CDR2 SYDVKM. Incorporated into the TCR beta cDNA libraries were unique molecular identifiers, which served to reduce PCR and sequencing biases. TCRdb processed the PCR reads anew with MiXCR; each CDR3 protein has one entry. The table has around 440,000 distinct CDR3 sequences, 40% to 55% seen once. This sample stems from a study of post-analysis software for immune sequencing data. Study context: There were relapsing-remitting, secondary progressive and progressive-relapsing multiple sclerosis among the disease courses included.

Study-level findings and limits: Normalized Chao1 diversity was significantly reduced in patients versus controls. There were several TRBV segments more frequent in patients than controls, and TRBV5-6, TRBV5-1 and TRBV20-1 were among them. Strong same-batch co-clustering of samples appeared with F measure clustering.

Sequences were obtained from blood. The chain links TRBV28 to TRBJ2-7; 8 bases fit TRBD1. The source is a girl aged 5-17 years with multiple sclerosis. This CDR3 reads CASRQGGDEQYF. The DNA for the CDR3 is TGTGCCAGCAGACAGGGGGGCGACGAGCAGTACTTC.